Listed below are T cell receptor beta chains from one sample, sequenced in a study of metastatic and nonmetastatic thyroid tumors. TCRdb re-analyzed the PCR reads through MiXCR. The sample includes around 6,300 clones, less than 30% of them seen just once. Material for sequencing was tumor tissue. These receptors originate from a female donor with papillary thyroid cancer or a benign thyroid nodule (not recorded which). Some clones in this sample may be carry-over from other donors' samples. Each CDR3 is given with its conserved first and last residue. Each record gives: clone size, V gene, D gene, J gene, CDR3 DNA, CDR3 protein. A D gene is named only where the DNA matches it firmly. Clone sizes are given selectively: once, few, many, or a class where the clone is expanded.

medium-sized,TRBV12-3/TRBV12-4,-,TRBJ1-1,TGTGCCAGCACGAGGGATTCTGACACTGAAGCTTTCTTT,CASTRDSDTEAFF
large,TRBV12-3/TRBV12-4,-,TRBJ2-7,TGTGCCAGCAGTGACGTTGGGGGGATCGAGGAGCAGTACTTC,CASSDVGGIEEQYF
-,TRBV11-1,TRBD1,TRBJ1-2,TGTGCCAGCAGCCCCCGACAGGGGGCTCCCTATGGCTACACCTTC,CASSPRQGAPYGYTF
few,TRBV6-1,TRBD1,TRBJ2-7,TGTGCCAGCAGGGGACAGGGGAACGAGCAGTACTTC,CASRGQGNEQYF
-,TRBV20-1,-,TRBJ2-1,TGCAGTGCTAGGCGGGGTGGGGCAGCCTACAATGAGCAGTTCTTC,CSARRGGAAYNEQFF
-,TRBV24-1,TRBD1,TRBJ2-1,TGTGCCACCAGTGGTGACAGGGGGCGTTACAATGAGCAGTTCTTC,CATSGDRGRYNEQFF
-,TRBV11-3,-,TRBJ1-2,TGTGCCAGCAGCCCCGACAGAAACTATGGCTACACCTTC,CASSPDRNYGYTF
-,TRBV30,TRBD1,TRBJ1-2,TGTGCCTGGGGGGACAGACAATTCCTCAACTATGGCTACACCTTC,CAWGDRQFLNYGYTF
-,TRBV6-1,-,TRBJ1-1,TGTGCCAGCAGAATCAAGATCACGAACACTGAAGCTTTCTTT,CASRIKITNTEAFF
-,TRBV2,TRBD2,TRBJ2-7,TGTGCCAGCACACCGACTAGCGGGTCCTACGAGCAGTACTTC,CASTPTSGSYEQYF
few,TRBV12-3/TRBV12-4,TRBD1,TRBJ1-1,TGTGCCAGCAGTTTAGGTGGCAGGGGGTCTACTGAAGCTTTCTTT,CASSLGGRGSTEAFF
many,TRBV20-1,-,TRBJ2-1,TGCAGTGCTAGAGATCTCGGGGGTCGGAATGAGCAGTTCTTC,CSARDLGGRNEQFF
-,TRBV10-3,TRBD2,TRBJ2-5,TGTGCCCCAATTGGGACTAGCGAGAGGGTCCAAGAGACCCAGTACTTC,CAPIGTSERVQETQYF
-,TRBV10-1,TRBD1,TRBJ2-7,TGCGCCAGCAGACCTAAGACAGGGTTCGGTAGTTACGAGCAGTACTTC,CASRPKTGFGSYEQYF
medium-sized,TRBV5-1,-,TRBJ2-2,TGCGCCAGCAATCCACTCGGGACGGACACCGGGGAGCTGTTTTTT,CASNPLGTDTGELFF
-,TRBV6-5,-,TRBJ1-6,TGTGCCAGCAGTTACTCGCCGGTGAGCTCCTATAATTCACCCCTCCACTTT,CASSYSPVSSYNSPLHF